This T cell receptor (beta chain) was recorded in a study of blood T cell repertoires in COVID-19. The protocol was immunoSEQ multiplex PCR, while the TCRdb copy is restricted to in-frame clones and leaves out a portion. The table has 150,000 to 200,000 clones, more than 85% seen once. CDR3 size: 16 residues. Trimming pared 10 bases from V and 7 bases from J, leaving 25 bases between. Germline V gene data show CDR1 as MDHEN and CDR2 as SYDVKM. This clone was found a few times. The chain links TRBV28 to TRBJ1-4; a weak D match, TRBD1 (6 bases). Material: peripheral blood. The origin of this receptor is a man in his 70s with active or convalescent COVID-19. CDR3 sequence: CATQGARGWTGEKLFF. In nucleotides, the CDR3 is TGTGCCACTCAAGGGGCCAGGGGTTGGACGGGTGAAAAACTGTTTTTT.